This is a list of T cell receptor beta chains from one sample in a study of blood T cell repertoires in COVID-19. The table came from immunoSEQ multiplex PCR; TCRdb's copy has only in-frame clones and leaves some out. Among roughly 310,000 clones listed, around nine tenths were seen once. Sequenced sample: PBMCs or T cells enriched from blood (not recorded which). Receptors were obtained from a woman between 35 and 50 years old who had recovered from COVID-19. Both conserved end residues are part of each CDR3. A D gene is named only where the DNA matches it firmly. The size entry is marked missing in some rows and otherwise reads once, few, many or a size class.

CDR3nt: TGTGCCACCAGTGTTCCGGGACTAGCGGGAGGACTACAGCAGTTCTTC
CDR3aa: CATSVPGLAGGLQQFF
v_gene: TRBV24-1
d_gene: TRBD2
abundance: NA
j_gene: TRBJ2-1

CDR3nt: TGTGCCAGCAGCTCGGGACAGGGTACCACCGGGGAGCTGTTTTTT
CDR3aa: CASSSGQGTTGELFF
v_gene: TRBV7-3
d_gene: TRBD1
abundance: once
j_gene: TRBJ2-2

CDR3nt: TGTGCCACCAGTGACCCGACAGGAACAGATACGCAGTATTTT
CDR3aa: CATSDPTGTDTQYF
v_gene: TRBV24-1
d_gene: NA
abundance: NA
j_gene: TRBJ2-3

CDR3nt: TGTGCCAGCTCACCGGGACAGGCATACTACGAGCAGTACTTC
CDR3aa: CASSPGQAYYEQYF
v_gene: TRBV18
d_gene: TRBD1
abundance: once
j_gene: TRBJ2-7

CDR3nt: TGTGCCAGCAGCCCGGGACAGAGCCTTTCCTACGAGCAGTACTTC
CDR3aa: CASSPGQSLSYEQYF
v_gene: TRBV7-2
d_gene: TRBD1
abundance: NA
j_gene: TRBJ2-7

CDR3nt: TGTGCCAGCAGCTCGGGTTCCTACAATGAGCAGTTCTTC
CDR3aa: CASSSGSYNEQFF
v_gene: TRBV7-2
d_gene: NA
abundance: NA
j_gene: TRBJ2-1

CDR3nt: TGTGCCAGCAGCTTGAGAGGACAGAGCACAGATACGCAGTATTTT
CDR3aa: CASSLRGQSTDTQYF
v_gene: TRBV7-2
d_gene: NA
abundance: NA
j_gene: TRBJ2-3

CDR3nt: TGTGCCAGCAGCCAATTCGCGGATAACACTGAAGCTTTCTTT
CDR3aa: CASSQFADNTEAFF
v_gene: TRBV16
d_gene: NA
abundance: NA
j_gene: TRBJ1-1

CDR3nt: TGTGCCATCTTAGACAGCTCCTACGAGCAGTACTTC
CDR3aa: CAILDSSYEQYF
v_gene: TRBV7-9
d_gene: NA
abundance: once
j_gene: TRBJ2-7

CDR3nt: TGTGCCAGCAGCTTCGGGACCTACGAGCAGTACTTC
CDR3aa: CASSFGTYEQYF
v_gene: TRBV7-8
d_gene: NA
abundance: NA
j_gene: TRBJ2-7

CDR3nt: TGTGCCAGCAGTCCGTACTGGAGCTCCTACGAGCAGTACTTC
CDR3aa: CASSPYWSSYEQYF
v_gene: TRBV28
d_gene: NA
abundance: NA
j_gene: TRBJ2-7

CDR3nt: TGTGCCAGCAGTGCCAGGGGAGATACGCAGTATTTT
CDR3aa: CASSARGDTQYF
v_gene: TRBV12-3/TRBV12-4
d_gene: NA
abundance: NA
j_gene: TRBJ2-3

CDR3nt: TGCGCCAGCAGCTTGACTGACTATGGCTACACCTTC
CDR3aa: CASSLTDYGYTF
v_gene: TRBV5-1
d_gene: NA
abundance: NA
j_gene: TRBJ1-2

CDR3nt: TGTGCCAGCAGTGACCGGACAGGGAATAATGAGCAGTTCTTC
CDR3aa: CASSDRTGNNEQFF
v_gene: TRBV7-3
d_gene: TRBD1
abundance: NA
j_gene: TRBJ2-1

CDR3nt: TGTGCCAGCAGTTACTGGACTAGCGGGGGGAAAAACATTCAGTACTTC
CDR3aa: CASSYWTSGGKNIQYF
v_gene: TRBV6-5
d_gene: TRBD2
abundance: NA
j_gene: TRBJ2-4